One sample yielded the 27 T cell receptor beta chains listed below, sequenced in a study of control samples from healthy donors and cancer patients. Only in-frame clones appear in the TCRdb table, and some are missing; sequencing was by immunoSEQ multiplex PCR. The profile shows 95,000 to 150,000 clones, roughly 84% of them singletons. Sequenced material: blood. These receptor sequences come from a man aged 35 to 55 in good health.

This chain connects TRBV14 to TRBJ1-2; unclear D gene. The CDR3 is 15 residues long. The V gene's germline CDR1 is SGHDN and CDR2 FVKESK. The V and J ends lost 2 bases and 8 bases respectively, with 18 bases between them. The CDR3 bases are TGTGCCAGCAGCCAACATTTGGGTGGCCGCGGGGGCTACACCTTC. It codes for CASSQHLGGRGGYTF.

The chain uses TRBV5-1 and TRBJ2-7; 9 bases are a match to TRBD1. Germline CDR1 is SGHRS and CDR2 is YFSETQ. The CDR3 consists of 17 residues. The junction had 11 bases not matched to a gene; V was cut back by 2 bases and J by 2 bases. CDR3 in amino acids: CASSLRNQRQGAYEQYF. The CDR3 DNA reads TGCGCCAGCAGCTTACGTAACCAGCGACAGGGGGCCTACGAGCAGTACTTC.

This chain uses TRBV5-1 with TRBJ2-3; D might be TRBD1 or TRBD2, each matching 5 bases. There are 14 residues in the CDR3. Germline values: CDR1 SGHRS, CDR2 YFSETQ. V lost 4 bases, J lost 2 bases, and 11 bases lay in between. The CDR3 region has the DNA TGCGCCAGCAGCCCGGGGACCTCCACAGATACGCAGTATTTT. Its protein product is CASSPGTSTDTQYF.

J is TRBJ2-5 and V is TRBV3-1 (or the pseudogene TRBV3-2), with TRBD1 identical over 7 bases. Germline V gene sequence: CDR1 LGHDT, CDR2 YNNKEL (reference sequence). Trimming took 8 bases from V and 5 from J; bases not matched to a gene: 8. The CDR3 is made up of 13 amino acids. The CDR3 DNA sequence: TGTGCCAGCCTCCCAGGGACAGCGGAGACCCAGTACTTC. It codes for CASLPGTAETQYF.

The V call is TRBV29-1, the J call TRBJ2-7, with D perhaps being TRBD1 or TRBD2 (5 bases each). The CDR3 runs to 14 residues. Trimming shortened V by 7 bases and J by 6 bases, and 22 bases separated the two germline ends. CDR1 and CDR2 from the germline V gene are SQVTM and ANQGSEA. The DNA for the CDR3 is TGCAGCGCCGCCGGGACCGCTTTAGGAAGCGAGCAGTACTTC. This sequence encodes CSAAGTALGSEQYF.

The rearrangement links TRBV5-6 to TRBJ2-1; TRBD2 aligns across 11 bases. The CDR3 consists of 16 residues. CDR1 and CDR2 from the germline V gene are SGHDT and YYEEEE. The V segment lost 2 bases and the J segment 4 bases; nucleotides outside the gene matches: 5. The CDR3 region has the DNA TGTGCCAGCAGCTTACCGGGACTAGCGGATTACAATGAGCAGTTCTTC. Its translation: CASSLPGLADYNEQFF.

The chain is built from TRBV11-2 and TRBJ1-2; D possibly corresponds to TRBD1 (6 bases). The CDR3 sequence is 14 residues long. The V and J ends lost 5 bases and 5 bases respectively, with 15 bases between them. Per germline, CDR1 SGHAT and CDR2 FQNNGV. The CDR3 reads CASSGSGVGYGYTF. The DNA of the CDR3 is TGTGCCAGCAGCGGCTCAGGGGTTGGTTATGGCTACACCTTC.

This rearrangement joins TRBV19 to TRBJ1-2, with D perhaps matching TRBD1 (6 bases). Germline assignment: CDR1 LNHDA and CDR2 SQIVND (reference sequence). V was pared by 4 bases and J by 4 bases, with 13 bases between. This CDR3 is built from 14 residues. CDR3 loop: CASSTLDRPYGYTF. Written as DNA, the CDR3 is TGTGCCAGTAGTACCCTCGACAGGCCCTATGGCTACACCTTC.

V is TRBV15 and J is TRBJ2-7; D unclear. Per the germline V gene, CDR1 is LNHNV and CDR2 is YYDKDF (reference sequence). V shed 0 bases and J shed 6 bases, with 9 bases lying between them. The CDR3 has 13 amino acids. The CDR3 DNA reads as TGTGCCACCAGCAGAGAAGTAGGACGCGAGCAGTACTTC. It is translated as CATSREVGREQYF.

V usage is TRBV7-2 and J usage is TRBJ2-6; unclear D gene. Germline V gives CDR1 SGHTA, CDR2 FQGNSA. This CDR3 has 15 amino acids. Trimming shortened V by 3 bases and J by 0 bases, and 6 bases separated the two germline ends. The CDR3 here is CASSLRSSGANVLTF. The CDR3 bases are TGTGCCAGCAGCTTGCGCAGCTCTGGGGCCAACGTCCTGACTTTC.

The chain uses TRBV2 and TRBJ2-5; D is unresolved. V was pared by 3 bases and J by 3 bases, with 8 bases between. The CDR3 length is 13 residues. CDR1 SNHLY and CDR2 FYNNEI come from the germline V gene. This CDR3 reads CASSDFSKETQYF. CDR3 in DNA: TGTGCCAGCAGTGATTTCTCTAAAGAGACCCAGTACTTC.

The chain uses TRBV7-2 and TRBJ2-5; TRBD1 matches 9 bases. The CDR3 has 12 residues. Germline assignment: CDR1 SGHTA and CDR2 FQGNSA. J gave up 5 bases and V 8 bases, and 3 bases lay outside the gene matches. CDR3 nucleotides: TGTGCCAGCGAGGGACAGGGTGAGACCCAGTACTTC. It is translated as CASEGQGETQYF.

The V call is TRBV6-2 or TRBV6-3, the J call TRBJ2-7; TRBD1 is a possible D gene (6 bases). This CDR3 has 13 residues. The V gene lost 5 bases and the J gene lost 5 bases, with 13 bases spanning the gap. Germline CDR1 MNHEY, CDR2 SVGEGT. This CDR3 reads CASSHRDNHEQYF. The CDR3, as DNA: TGTGCCAGCAGTCACCGGGACAACCACGAGCAGTACTTC.

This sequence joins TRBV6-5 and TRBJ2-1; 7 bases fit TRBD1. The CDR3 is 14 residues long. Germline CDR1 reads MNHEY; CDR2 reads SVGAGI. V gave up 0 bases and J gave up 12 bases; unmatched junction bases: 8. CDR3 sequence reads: CASSYSPGGAGQFF. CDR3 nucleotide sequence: TGTGCCAGCAGTTACTCCCCAGGGGGTGCGGGGCAGTTCTTC.

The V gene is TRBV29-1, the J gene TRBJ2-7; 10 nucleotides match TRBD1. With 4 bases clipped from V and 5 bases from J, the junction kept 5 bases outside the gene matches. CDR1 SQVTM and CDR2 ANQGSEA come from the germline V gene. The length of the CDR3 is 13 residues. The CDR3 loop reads CSVGDRGSHEQYF. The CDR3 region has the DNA TGCAGCGTTGGGGACAGGGGAAGCCACGAGCAGTACTTC.

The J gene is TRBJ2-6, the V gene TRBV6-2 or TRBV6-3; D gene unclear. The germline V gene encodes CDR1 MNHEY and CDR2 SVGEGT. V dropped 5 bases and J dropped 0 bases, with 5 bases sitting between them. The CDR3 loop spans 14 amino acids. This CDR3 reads CASSRSSGANVLTF. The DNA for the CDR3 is TGTGCCAGCAGTAGGAGCTCTGGGGCCAACGTCCTGACTTTC.

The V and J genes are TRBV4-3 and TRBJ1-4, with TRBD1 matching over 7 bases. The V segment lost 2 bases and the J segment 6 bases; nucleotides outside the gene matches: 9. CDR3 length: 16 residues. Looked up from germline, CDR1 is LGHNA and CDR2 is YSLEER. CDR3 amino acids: CASSQTPTGFYEKLFF. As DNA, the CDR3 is TGCGCCAGCAGCCAAACCCCGACAGGGTTTTATGAAAAACTGTTTTTT.

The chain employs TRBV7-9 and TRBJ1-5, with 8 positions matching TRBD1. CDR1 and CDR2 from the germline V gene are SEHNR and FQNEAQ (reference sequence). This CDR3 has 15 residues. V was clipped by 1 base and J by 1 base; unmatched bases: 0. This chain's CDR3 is CASSLGQGSNQPQHF. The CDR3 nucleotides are TGTGCCAGCAGCTTAGGACAGGGGAGCAATCAGCCCCAGCATTTT.

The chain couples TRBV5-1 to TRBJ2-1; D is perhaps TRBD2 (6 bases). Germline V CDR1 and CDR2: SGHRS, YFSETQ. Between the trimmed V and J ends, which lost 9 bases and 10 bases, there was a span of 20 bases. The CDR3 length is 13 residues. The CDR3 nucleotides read TGCGCCACCTCAAAGGAGGGAATTAGGGAGCAGTTCTTC. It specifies CATSKEGIREQFF.

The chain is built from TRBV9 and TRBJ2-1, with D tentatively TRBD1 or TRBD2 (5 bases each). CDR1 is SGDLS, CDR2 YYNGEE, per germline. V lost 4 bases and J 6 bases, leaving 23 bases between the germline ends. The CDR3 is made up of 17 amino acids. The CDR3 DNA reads TGTGCCAGCAGCCCCCAGACCGGGACCCCGAAGGTCAATGAGCAGTTCTTC. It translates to CASSPQTGTPKVNEQFF. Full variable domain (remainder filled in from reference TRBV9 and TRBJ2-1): DSGVTQTPKHLITATGQRVTLRCSPRSGDLSVYWYQQSLDQGLQFLIQYYNGEERAKGNILERFSAQQFPDLHSELNLSSLELGDSALYFCASSPQTGTPKVNEQFFGPGTRLTVL.

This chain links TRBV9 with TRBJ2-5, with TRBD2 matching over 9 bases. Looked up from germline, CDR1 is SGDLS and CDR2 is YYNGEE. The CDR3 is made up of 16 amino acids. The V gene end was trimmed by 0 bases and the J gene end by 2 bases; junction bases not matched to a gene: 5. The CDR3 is CASSVDSGGVQETQYF. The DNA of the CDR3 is TGTGCCAGCAGCGTAGATAGCGGGGGTGTTCAAGAGACCCAGTACTTC.

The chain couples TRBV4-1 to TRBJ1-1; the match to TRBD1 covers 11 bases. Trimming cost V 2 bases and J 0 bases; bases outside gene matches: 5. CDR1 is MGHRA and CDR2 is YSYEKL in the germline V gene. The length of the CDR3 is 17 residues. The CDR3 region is CASSQLGTGGMNTEAFF. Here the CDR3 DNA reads TGCGCCAGCAGCCAACTCGGGACAGGGGGGATGAACACTGAAGCTTTCTTT.

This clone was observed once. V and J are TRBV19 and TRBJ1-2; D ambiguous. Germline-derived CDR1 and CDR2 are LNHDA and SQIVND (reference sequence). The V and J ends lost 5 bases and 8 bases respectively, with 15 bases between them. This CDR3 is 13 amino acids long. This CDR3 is CASSRPSLWGYTF. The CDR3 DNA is TGTGCCAGTAGTCGACCGTCGCTATGGGGCTACACCTTC.

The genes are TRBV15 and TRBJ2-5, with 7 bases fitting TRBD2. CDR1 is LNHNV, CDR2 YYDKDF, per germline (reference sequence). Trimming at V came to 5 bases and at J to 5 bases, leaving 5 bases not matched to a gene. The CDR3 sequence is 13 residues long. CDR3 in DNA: TGTGCCACCAGCCGTGAACTAGCGGAGACCCAGTACTTC. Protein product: CATSRELAETQYF.

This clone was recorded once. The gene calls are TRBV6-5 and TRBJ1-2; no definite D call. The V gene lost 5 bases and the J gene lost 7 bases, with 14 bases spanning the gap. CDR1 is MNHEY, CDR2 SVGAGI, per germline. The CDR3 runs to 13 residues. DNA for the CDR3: TGTGCCAGCAGTACGGATCTTCGTTCTGGCTACACCTTC. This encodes CASSTDLRSGYTF.

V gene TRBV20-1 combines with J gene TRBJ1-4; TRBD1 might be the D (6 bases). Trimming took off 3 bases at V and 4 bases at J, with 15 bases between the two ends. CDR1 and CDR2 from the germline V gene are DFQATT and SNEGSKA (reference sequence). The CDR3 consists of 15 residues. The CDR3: CSASVSGHSNEKLFF. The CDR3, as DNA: TGCAGTGCTAGTGTCTCGGGACATAGTAATGAAAAACTGTTTTTT.

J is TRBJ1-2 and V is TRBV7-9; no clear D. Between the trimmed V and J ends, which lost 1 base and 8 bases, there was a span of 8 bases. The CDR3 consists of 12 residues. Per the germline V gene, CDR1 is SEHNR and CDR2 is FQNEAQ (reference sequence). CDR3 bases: TGTGCCAGCAGCTTAGGTCGGTGGGGCTACACCTTC. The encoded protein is CASSLGRWGYTF.